This entry lists 30 T cell receptor beta chains sequenced from one sample in a study of post-analysis software for immune sequencing data. Antigens for these TCRs are unknown. The TCR beta cDNA libraries contained unique molecular identifiers. TCRdb passed the PCR reads through MiXCR, listing each CDR3 protein once. The table shows roughly 700,000 distinct CDR3 sequences, with 30% occurring only once. The study's findings and limits: With TRBV5-6, TRBV5-1 and TRBV20-1 included, about five TRBV segments were more frequent in patients than in controls.

Sequenced input: blood. These receptors all come from a girl aged 5 to 17 with multiple sclerosis.

In this sample, this clonotype turned up a few times. A junction end diverges from the germline sequence, so it may reflect a read error. The rearrangement uses TRBV20-1 and TRBJ2-5; no definite D call. Looked up from germline, CDR1 is DFQATT and CDR2 is SNEGSKA (reference sequence). The CDR3 runs 13 residues. The CDR3 is CNARSSLGETQYF. CDR3 in DNA: TGCAATGCTCGGAGTTCCCTCGGGGAGACCCAGTACTTC.

The table lists this clonotype with a few counts. The genes are TRBV7-9 and TRBJ1-4, with TRBD1 matching over 7 bases. CDR1 is SEHNR, CDR2 FQNEAQ, per germline (reference sequence). V lost 5 bases and J lost 7; bases outside the gene matches: 7. The CDR3 consists of 14 residues. In DNA form, the CDR3 reads TGTGCCAGCAGCCCCGGAGGGGGCGGTGAAAAACTGTTTTTT. The encoded protein is CASSPGGGGEKLFF. The variable domain in full, completed from reference TRBV7-9 and TRBJ1-4, reads DTGVSQNPRHKITKRGQNVTFRCDPISEHNRLYWYRQTLGQGPEFLTYFQNEAQLEKSRLLSDRFSAERPKGSFSTLEIQRTEQGDSAMYLCASSPGGGGEKLFFGSGTQLSVL.

The CDR3 sequence: CASGSGVAATEAFF. For the CDR3, the DNA is TGTGCTAGTGGCTCGGGGGTGGCGGCCACTGAAGCTTTCTTT. The chain is built from TRBV12-5 and TRBJ1-1; perhaps TRBD1 as D (5 bases). Trimming stripped 6 bases from V and 4 bases from J, with 15 bases between. Germline CDR1 is LGHNT and CDR2 is FRNRAP. The CDR3 covers 14 residues.

The chain uses TRBV28 and TRBJ2-3, with 8 positions matching TRBD2. Germline CDR1 and CDR2: MDHEN and SYDVKM. This CDR3 region has 15 residues. The junction had 6 bases not matched to a gene; V was cut back by 6 bases and J by 1 base. CDR3 nucleotide sequence: TGTGCCAGCAGACCGCGGGGGGTACGCACAGATACGCAGTATTTT. Its protein is CASRPRGVRTDTQYF.

The rearrangement joins TRBV5-1 to TRBJ2-2; TRBD2 is a possible D gene (5 bases). CDR1 and CDR2 (germline): SGHRS, YFSETQ. Trimming left V 5 bases short and J 4 bases short, with 18 bases between. This CDR3 comprises 16 residues. CDR3 nucleotides: TGCGCCAGCAGATCCCCTGTTGGCGGGTCCACCGGGGAGCTGTTTTTT. This translates into CASRSPVGGSTGELFF. Filled out from reference TRBV5-1 and TRBJ2-2, the complete variable domain reads KAGVTQTPRYLIKTRGQQVTLSCSPISGHRSVSWYQQTPGQGLQFLFEYFSETQRNKGNFPGRFSGRQFSNSRSEMNVSTLELGDSALYLCASRSPVGGSTGELFFGEGSRLTVL.

This chain joins TRBV9 and TRBJ2-1, with D possibly TRBD2 on 6 matching bases. The CDR3 sequence is 19 residues long. Germline V gene lookup returns CDR1 SGDLS and CDR2 YYNGEE. Trimming left V 3 bases short and J 1 base short, with 23 bases between. The CDR3 spells CASSASPGELRYSYNEQFF. The CDR3 nucleotides are TGTGCCAGCAGCGCCTCGCCGGGGGAGCTTAGGTATTCCTACAATGAGCAGTTCTTC.

V and J are TRBV6-5 and TRBJ1-1, with TRBD1 identical over 10 bases. The germline gives CDR1 MNHEY, CDR2 SVGAGI. Germline trimming cut 5 bases from V and 0 bases from J; bases unmatched to any gene: 6. The CDR3 contains 16 residues. In nucleotides, the CDR3 is TGTGCCAGCAGTACTGGGACAGGGGTACTGAACACTGAAGCTTTCTTT. Protein: CASSTGTGVLNTEAFF.

The chain carries TRBV5-1 and TRBJ2-7; D is ambiguous. V dropped 0 bases and J dropped 0 bases, with 7 bases sitting between them. CDR3 length: 14 residues. CDR1 is SGHRS, CDR2 YFSETQ, per germline. The CDR3 protein is CASSLGSASYEQYF. The CDR3 coding sequence is TGCGCCAGCAGCTTGGGATCAGCCTCCTACGAGCAGTACTTC.

V gene TRBV7-2 combines with J gene TRBJ1-5, with D perhaps TRBD1 (5 bases). This CDR3 is 12 amino acids long. V lost 5 bases and J lost 5, with 7 bases in between. The germline CDR1 and CDR2 sequences are SGHTA and FQGNSA. CDR3 nucleotides: TGTGCCAGCAGCAGGGACGATCAGCCCCAGCATTTT. Translation gives CASSRDDQPQHF.

The sample holds one count of this clonotype. The V and J genes are TRBV28 and TRBJ2-2, with 8 bases identical to TRBD2. Trimming took 6 bases from V and 7 from J; bases not matched to a gene: 7. The CDR3 extends over 14 amino acids. Per the germline V gene, CDR1 is MDHEN and CDR2 is SYDVKM. DNA for the CDR3: TGTGCCAGCAGCTCCGGGACTAGGATCGGGGAGCTGTTTTTT. Residues: CASSSGTRIGELFF.

The V call is TRBV12-3 or TRBV12-4, the J call TRBJ2-1; 9 bases are a match to TRBD1. V shed 7 bases, J shed 11 bases, and the junction held 27 bases outside the gene matches. This CDR3 contains 19 residues. As DNA, the CDR3 is TGTGCCAGCATTCCTTTTGACATACAAGGGGGGACAGGGCCCTTCAAGCAGTTCTTC. Amino acid sequence: CASIPFDIQGGTGPFKQFF.

The V call is TRBV25-1, the J call TRBJ2-3, with a possible D match to TRBD2 (5 bases). Per the germline V gene, CDR1 is MGHDK and CDR2 is SYGVNS. The CDR3 totals 13 residues. Trimming shortened V by 11 bases and J by 1 base, and 13 bases separated the two germline ends. CDR3 loop: CAGRAEGTDTQYF. CDR3 in DNA: TGTGCCGGCCGAGCGGAAGGCACAGATACGCAGTATTTT.

The chain carries TRBV20-1 and TRBJ2-7; D remains ambiguous. Per the germline V gene, CDR1 is DFQATT and CDR2 is SNEGSKA (reference sequence). V gave up 1 base and J gave up 0 bases, with 10 bases separating them. The CDR3 extends over 14 amino acids. The CDR3 spells CSARVSRSSYEQYF. The CDR3 nucleotides are TGCAGTGCTAGAGTTAGCCGAAGCTCCTACGAGCAGTACTTC.

V is TRBV6-6 and J is TRBJ1-2, with 7 bases identical to TRBD1. V was pared by 2 bases and J by 9 bases, with 6 bases of the junction left unmatched. The CDR3 sequence is 13 residues long. Germline CDR1 reads MNHNY; CDR2 reads SVGAGI (reference sequence). CDR3 protein: CASSYNTGARYTF. CDR3 coding DNA: TGTGCCAGCAGTTACAATACAGGGGCTCGCTACACCTTC.

Only a few counts were recorded for this clonotype. V usage is TRBV6-5 and J usage is TRBJ2-7; D may be TRBD1 (6 bases). CDR3 length: 14 amino acids. CDR1 is MNHEY and CDR2 is SVGAGI in the germline V gene. Between the trimmed V and J ends, which lost 2 bases and 4 bases, there was a span of 12 bases. Here the CDR3 DNA reads TGTGCCAGCAGTTACGCGCTACAGGGATACGAGCAGTACTTC. As protein: CASSYALQGYEQYF.

This clonotype was seen many times. The chain has TRBV20-1 and TRBJ2-7, with 11 bases identical to TRBD1. CDR1 and CDR2 from the germline V gene are DFQATT and SNEGSKA (reference sequence). The length of the CDR3 is 16 residues. V shed 0 bases and J 5 bases; nucleotides not matched to a gene: 9. The CDR3 here is CSARDPPGQGDHEQYF. The CDR3 bases are TGCAGTGCTAGAGATCCCCCGGGACAGGGGGACCACGAGCAGTACTTC.

This clonotype has a handful of counts. The genes are TRBV7-2 and TRBJ2-7, with a weak D call TRBD2 (6 bases). Germline lookup yields CDR1 SGHTA and CDR2 FQGNSA. CDR3 size: 13 residues. V was shortened by 5 bases and J by 9 bases, with 17 bases between the two germline ends. The CDR3 DNA follows: TGTGCCAGCAGCCCCCGCAGCGGGTTGGGGCAGTACTTC. It codes for CASSPRSGLGQYF.

The chain combines TRBV15 with TRBJ1-1; no clear D. CDR1 is LNHNV and CDR2 is YYDKDF in the germline V gene (reference sequence). Trimming took 0 bases from V and 3 from J, leaving 8 bases between them. The CDR3 is made up of 14 amino acids. As DNA, the CDR3 is TGTGCCACCAGCAGAGATCGAGGATACACTGAAGCTTTCTTT. Amino acids: CATSRDRGYTEAFF.

The chain recombines TRBV28 with TRBJ1-2; no reliable D call. V was pared by 7 bases and J by 5 bases, with 11 bases between. CDR3 length equals 12 residues. CDR1 MDHEN and CDR2 SYDVKM come from the germline V gene. The CDR3 is CASNAEKYGYTF. The CDR3 nucleotides are TGTGCCAGCAATGCCGAGAAGTATGGCTACACCTTC.

The chain employs TRBV3-1 and TRBJ2-7, with 9 bases fitting TRBD1. Germline V lookup: CDR1 LGHDT, CDR2 YNNKEL (reference sequence). The CDR3 has 15 residues. With 1 base clipped from V and 3 bases from J, the junction kept 4 bases outside the gene matches. For the CDR3, the DNA is TGTGCCAGCAGCCAAGGAGGACAGGGGATCTACGAGCAGTACTTC. Protein sequence: CASSQGGQGIYEQYF.

The chain couples TRBV7-9 to TRBJ2-7, with D possibly matching TRBD1 (6 bases). Trimming took 3 bases from V and 3 from J, leaving 9 bases between them. The CDR3 extends over 13 amino acids. Germline V lookup: CDR1 SEHNR, CDR2 FQNEAQ (reference sequence). CDR3 in DNA: TGTGCCAGCAGCTTCAGACAGGACTACGAGCAGTACTTC. This gives the protein CASSFRQDYEQYF.

The rearrangement links TRBV7-2 to TRBJ2-4, with a possible D match to TRBD2 (6 bases). V was clipped by 5 bases and J by 1 base, with 18 bases between them. There are 17 residues in the CDR3. In germline, CDR1 is SGHTA, CDR2 FQGNSA. The CDR3 loop reads CASSRPPSGGAKNIQYF. In DNA form, the CDR3 reads TGTGCCAGCAGCCGACCCCCCAGCGGAGGGGCCAAAAACATTCAGTACTTC.

In this sample, this clonotype turned up a few times. The chain links TRBV4-3 to TRBJ2-4; 7 bases are shared with TRBD2. The CDR3 totals 17 residues. CDR1 LGHNA and CDR2 YSLEER come from the germline V gene. J gave up 5 bases and V 3 bases, and 13 bases lay outside the gene matches. CDR3 DNA: TGCGCCAGCAGCCAGGGGGTGGCGGGAGAGCCCCAAAACATTCAGTACTTC. Protein product: CASSQGVAGEPQNIQYF.

At least ten counts were recorded for this clonotype. This chain links TRBV28 with TRBJ2-1; 12 nucleotides agree with TRBD2. The V gene end was trimmed by 6 bases and the J gene end by 0 bases; junction bases not matched to a gene: 0. The germline CDR1 and CDR2 sequences are MDHEN and SYDVKM. The CDR3 is 15 residues long. CDR3: CASRTSGSSYNEQFF. CDR3 coding DNA: TGTGCCAGCAGGACTAGCGGGAGCTCCTACAATGAGCAGTTCTTC.

The chain employs TRBV19 and TRBJ2-7; no firm D call. In germline, CDR1 is LNHDA, CDR2 SQIVND (reference sequence). Trimming took off 6 bases at V and 7 bases at J, with 10 bases between the two ends. CDR3 length: 11 amino acids. The CDR3 is CASSIYNEQYF. CDR3 DNA sequence: TGTGCCAGTAGCATCTACAATGAGCAGTACTTC.

The chain couples TRBV2 to TRBJ2-6, with D unresolved. The CDR3 is 15 amino acids. Germline CDR1 is SNHLY and CDR2 is FYNNEI. V gave up 9 bases and J gave up 0 bases, with 12 bases separating them. This CDR3 reads CASISINSGANVLTF. CDR3 nucleotides: TGTGCCAGTATATCTATAAACTCTGGGGCCAACGTCCTGACTTTC.

Only a few counts were recorded for this clonotype. The genes are TRBV20-1 and TRBJ1-5; 11 nucleotides align to TRBD1. This CDR3 is 17 amino acids long. Losses at the gene ends were 1 base for V and 2 bases for J; bases not matched to a gene: 7. The germline gives CDR1 DFQATT, CDR2 SNEGSKA (reference sequence). The CDR3 loop reads CSARGGTGGVRNQPQHF. The DNA for the CDR3 is TGCAGTGCTAGAGGGGGGACAGGGGGTGTCCGCAATCAGCCCCAGCATTTT.

The chain is built from TRBV3-1 and TRBJ2-5; D is unresolved. CDR3 length: 14 residues. V dropped 4 bases and J dropped 5 bases, with 14 bases sitting between them. Germline CDR1 LGHDT, CDR2 YNNKEL (reference sequence). The CDR3 reads CASSPIVNGETQYF. For the CDR3, the DNA is TGTGCCAGCAGCCCAATAGTTAATGGGGAGACCCAGTACTTC.

This clonotype was picked up a small number of times. The chain joins TRBV5-1 to TRBJ2-1; 9 positions match TRBD2. The CDR3 is 15 amino acids. Germline loops: CDR1 SGHRS, CDR2 YFSETQ. V lost 0 bases, J lost 6 bases, and 4 bases stayed unmatched. The CDR3 coding sequence is TGCGCCAGCAGCTTGGTCTTGCGGGGGGGCAATGAGCAGTTCTTC. Translation: CASSLVLRGGNEQFF.

The chain recombines TRBV7-9 with TRBJ2-3; 7 nucleotides match TRBD2. Per the germline V gene, CDR1 is SEHNR and CDR2 is FQNEAQ (reference sequence). This CDR3 comprises 17 residues. Trimming took 7 bases from V and 8 from J; bases not matched to a gene: 21. The CDR3 DNA sequence: TGTGCCAGCATCGGAGATTTTGGGGCGGGAGTCTTTGGTACGCAGTATTTT. Amino acids: CASIGDFGAGVFGTQYF.